This TCR beta chain was obtained from a study of somatic mutations in cytotoxic T cells in rheumatoid arthritis. Study details: Selected T-cell populations stained with V beta antibodies were isolated by flow sorting to nearly 100% purity; these included V beta1+ cells subjected to TCRB sequencing. Study results and limitations: Neither rheumatoid arthritis patients nor age-matched healthy controls had significantly different CD8+ T-cell clonality from the other group.

A word on this clone: Its specificity is not known.

Positive magnetic bead selection, which isolated the CD4+ and CD8+ cells, was followed by a flow cytometry check of purity. Profiling relied on immunoSEQ multiplex PCR, and the TCRdb table lists in-frame clones only, not all of them. The data show approximately 20,000 clones, 82% seen once. The CDR3 length is 17 residues. V was shortened by 2 bases and J by 5 bases, with 19 bases between the two germline ends. The germline V gene encodes CDR1 SGHTA and CDR2 FQGNSA. The V call is TRBV7-2, the J call TRBJ2-1, with D maybe TRBD1 (6 bases). This TCR derives from a woman between 50 and 59 years old in good health. The sequencing sample was made of CD8+ T cells sorted from blood. The CDR3 sequence: CASSLPRGRGANNEQFF. The CDR3 DNA reads as TGTGCCAGCAGCTTACCCAGGGGCCGTGGGGCAAACAATGAGCAGTTCTTC.